This T cell receptor beta chain came from a study of T cells after posttransplantation cyclophosphamide. Study conclusions and caveats: Donor-recipient repertoire similarity was low at 1-2 months, rising over year one. TRB overlap between skin or GI tissue T cells and blood was limited. TRB clonality was highly associated with recipient CMV seropositivity and reactivation.

This clone has ten or more counts. Its target is unknown. Cyclophosphamide on days +3 and +4 followed busulfan-fludarabine conditioning and a marrow graft. Clones were read by immunoSEQ multiplex PCR, and TCRdb kept only the in-frame ones, dropping some. The specimen gives some 18,000 clones without singletons; the ten biggest hold 0.54%. The TCR originated in a female patient in her 30s who received an allogeneic stem cell transplant from a related donor, was CMV-positive, and had no GVHD. Some T cells may be supplied by the graft donor. This specimen consisted of PBMCs, obtained after allogeneic stem cell transplant with posttransplant cyclophosphamide.

The CDR3: CASSLYRGHSIVGSYEQYF. Here the CDR3 DNA reads TGTGCCAGCAGTTTGTATCGGGGACATTCCATAGTGGGCTCCTACGAGCAGTACTTC. The V gene is TRBV27, the J gene TRBJ2-7; D perhaps matches TRBD1 (6 bases). CDR1 MNHEY and CDR2 SMNVEV come from the germline V gene (reference sequence). Deletions cut 3 bases from V and 0 bases from J, with 24 bases between. This CDR3 is 19 amino acids long.